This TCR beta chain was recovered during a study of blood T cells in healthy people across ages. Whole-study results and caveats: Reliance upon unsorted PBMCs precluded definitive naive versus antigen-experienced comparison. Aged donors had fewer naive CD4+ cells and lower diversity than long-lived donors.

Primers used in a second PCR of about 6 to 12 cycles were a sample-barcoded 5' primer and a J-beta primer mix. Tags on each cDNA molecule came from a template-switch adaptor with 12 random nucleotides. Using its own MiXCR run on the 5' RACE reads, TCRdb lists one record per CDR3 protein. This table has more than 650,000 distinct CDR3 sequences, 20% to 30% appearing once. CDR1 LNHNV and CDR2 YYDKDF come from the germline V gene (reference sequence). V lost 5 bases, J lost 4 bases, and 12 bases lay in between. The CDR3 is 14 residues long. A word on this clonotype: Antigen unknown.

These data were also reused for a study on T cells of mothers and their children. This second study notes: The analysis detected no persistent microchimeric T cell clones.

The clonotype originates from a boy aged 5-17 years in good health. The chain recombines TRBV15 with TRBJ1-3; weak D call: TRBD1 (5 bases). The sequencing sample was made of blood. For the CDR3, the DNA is TGTGCCACCAGCCCGGGGGACCTAGGAAACACCATATATTTT. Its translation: CATSPGDLGNTIYF.